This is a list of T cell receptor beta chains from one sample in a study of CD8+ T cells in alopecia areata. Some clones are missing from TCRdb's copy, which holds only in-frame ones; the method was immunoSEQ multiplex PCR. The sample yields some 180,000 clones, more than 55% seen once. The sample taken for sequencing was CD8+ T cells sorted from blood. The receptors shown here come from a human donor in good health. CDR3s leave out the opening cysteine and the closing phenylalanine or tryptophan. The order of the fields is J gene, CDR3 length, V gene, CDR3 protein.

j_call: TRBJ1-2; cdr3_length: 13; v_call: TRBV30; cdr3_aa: AWSSGPQWNYGYT
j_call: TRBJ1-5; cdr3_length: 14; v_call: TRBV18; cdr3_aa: ASSPGGWNSNQPQH
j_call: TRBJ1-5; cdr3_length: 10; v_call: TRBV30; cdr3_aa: AWSVLSQPQH
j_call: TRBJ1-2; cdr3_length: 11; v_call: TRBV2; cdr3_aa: ASTPGQAYGYT
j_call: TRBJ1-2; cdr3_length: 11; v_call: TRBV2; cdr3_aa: ARLKGQVYGYT
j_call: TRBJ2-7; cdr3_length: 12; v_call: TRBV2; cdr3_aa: ASTGQGPSYEQY
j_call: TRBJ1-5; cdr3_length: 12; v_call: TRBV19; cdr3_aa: ASSTAPGPQPQH
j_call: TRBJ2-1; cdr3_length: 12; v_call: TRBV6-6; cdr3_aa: ASSYWTSGNEQF
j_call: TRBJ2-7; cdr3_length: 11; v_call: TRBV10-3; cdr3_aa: AISEGTGNEQY
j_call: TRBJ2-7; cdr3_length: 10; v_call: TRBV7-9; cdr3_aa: ASWGKADEQY
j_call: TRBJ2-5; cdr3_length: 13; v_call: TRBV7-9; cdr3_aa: ASTAPWGSQETQY
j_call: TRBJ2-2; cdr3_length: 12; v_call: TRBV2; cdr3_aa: ASSGQGSSGELF
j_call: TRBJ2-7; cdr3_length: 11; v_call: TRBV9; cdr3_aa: ASSPSPGTEQY
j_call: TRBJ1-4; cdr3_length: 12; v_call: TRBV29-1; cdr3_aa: SVGGTGLNEKLF
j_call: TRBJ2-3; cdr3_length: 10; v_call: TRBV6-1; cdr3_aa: AGRGPTDTQY
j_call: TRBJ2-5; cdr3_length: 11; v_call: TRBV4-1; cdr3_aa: ASSQDSQETQY
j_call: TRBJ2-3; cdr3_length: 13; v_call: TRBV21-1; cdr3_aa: ASSKGQGAPDTQY
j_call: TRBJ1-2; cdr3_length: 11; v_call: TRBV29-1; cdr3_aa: SVRDITNYGYT
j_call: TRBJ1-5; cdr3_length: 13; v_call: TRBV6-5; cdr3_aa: ASTPDGSGNQPQH
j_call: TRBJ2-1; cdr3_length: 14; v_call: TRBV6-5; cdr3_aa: ASSYSGRSSYNEQF
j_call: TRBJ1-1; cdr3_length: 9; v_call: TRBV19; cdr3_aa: ASSMNTEAF
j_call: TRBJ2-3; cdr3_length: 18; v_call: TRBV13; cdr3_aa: ASSARDRGPPETTTDTQY
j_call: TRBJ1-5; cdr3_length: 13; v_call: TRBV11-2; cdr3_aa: ASSPGGVGNQPQH
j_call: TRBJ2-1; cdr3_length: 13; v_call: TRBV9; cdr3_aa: ASSVGAGGHNEQF
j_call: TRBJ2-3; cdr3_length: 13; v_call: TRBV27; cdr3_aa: ASSLRRGRSDTQY
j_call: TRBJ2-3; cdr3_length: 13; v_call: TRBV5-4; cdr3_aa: ASSLSQTSTDTQY
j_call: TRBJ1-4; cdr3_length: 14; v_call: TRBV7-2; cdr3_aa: ASSVLQGAGDEKLF
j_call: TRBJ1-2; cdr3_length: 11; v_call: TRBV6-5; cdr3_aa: ASSNRGFWGYT
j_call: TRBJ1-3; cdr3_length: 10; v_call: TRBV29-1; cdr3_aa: SVVGAGNTIY
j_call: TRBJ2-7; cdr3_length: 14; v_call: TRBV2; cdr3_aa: ATLATPLQGRIEQY
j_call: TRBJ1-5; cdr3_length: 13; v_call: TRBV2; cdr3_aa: ASSDRDRYNQPQH
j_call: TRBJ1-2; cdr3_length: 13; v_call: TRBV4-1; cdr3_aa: ASSQVRGPNYGYT
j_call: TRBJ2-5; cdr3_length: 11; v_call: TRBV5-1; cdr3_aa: ASSLPDGETQY
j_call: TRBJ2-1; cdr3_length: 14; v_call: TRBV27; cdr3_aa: ASSQIGTPEGNEQF
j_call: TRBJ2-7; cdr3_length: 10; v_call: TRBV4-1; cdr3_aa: ASSQDAYEQY
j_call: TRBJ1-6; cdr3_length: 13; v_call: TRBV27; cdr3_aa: ASGSPAVYNSPLH
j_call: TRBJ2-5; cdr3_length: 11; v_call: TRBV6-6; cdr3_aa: ASGRNPSADQY
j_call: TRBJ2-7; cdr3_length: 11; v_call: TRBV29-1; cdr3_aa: SAQAGLPYEQY
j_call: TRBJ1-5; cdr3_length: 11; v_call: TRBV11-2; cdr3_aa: ASSLGLNQPQH
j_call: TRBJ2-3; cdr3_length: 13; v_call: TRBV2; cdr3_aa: ASSEGQGNTDTQY
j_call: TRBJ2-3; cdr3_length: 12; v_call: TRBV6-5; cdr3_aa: ATTFGGASDTQY